This T cell receptor (beta chain) was captured by sequencing in a study of human T cells and chemical hapten exposure (dated by TCRdb to about 2021). As for the study more broadly: For sensitization, 2% DPC in acetone was applied to a roughly 2 cm by roughly 2 cm area of upper inner arm skin. Libraries were pooled for sequencing, and per-sample TCR yields varied mainly because of small differences in library volumes within the pool. This study followed changes in the peripheral blood TCR repertoire in vivo during primary and secondary sensitization of alopecia patients to the hapten diphenylcyclopropenone (DPC). Blood samples were taken from patients before sensitization (week 0) and then at 2, 6 and about 24 weeks after DPC sensitization. Patch tests used Finn chambers with 0.01% DPC on the upper back, scored after 6 days by International Contact Dermatitis Research Group standards. Weekly therapeutic DPC doses were additionally applied to the scalp of patients throughout the roughly 25-week study period. For TCR sequencing, blood came from 25 to 30 alopecia patients at anywhere from one to four time points (pre-sensitization, 2, 6 and 24 weeks). Most of the patients in the cohort were female, and the cohort covered alopecia areata with under or over 50% scalp involvement, alopecia totalis and alopecia universalis.

This clonotype was counted only a few times. The target of this receptor is not known. No much larger clonotype is one base removed from it; base qualities were not supplied. The library was made by RACE. Sequencing was performed on a NextSeq 500. During library preparation, unique molecular identifiers were attached to individual cDNA molecules so that TCRs could be counted in a quantitative, reproducible way. Each blood RNA sample was used to sequence both TCR alpha and TCR beta chains. The original methods were these. Samples had a median of roughly 91,000 TCRs, with a range from about 23,224 to 700,000. V, J and CDR3 annotation of the TCR reads was performed with the Decombinator software suite. For the PS versus PT1 abundance plots, all samples were subsampled to the same number of TCRs (28,000). Expanded TCRs were defined as absent before sensitization and observed at least eight times at the 2-week time point. The raw public reads went through TCRdb reprocessing: fastp at Q25, MiXCR clone calling, in-frame beta chains kept. Identical CDR3 protein sequences are pooled into one entry, listed with their most common genes and DNA. The V and J calls shown here were made by TCRdb, not taken from the authors' results. The sample records some 45,000 distinct CDR3 sequences, approximately 13% of which are singletons. Of the sample, under 7.5% is held by the ten largest clones.

The investigation overall reported the following: After repeated subsampling, changes were observed in the strength of the expansion versus patch-test correlation and in the threshold at which the correlation became significant. A positive correlation was found between the number of PT1 expanded TCRs and patch test score, with significance reached at thresholds 8, 16 and 32 but not 4. Significantly more large CDR3 similarity clusters were formed by expanded TCRs than by pre-sensitization or healthy control sets, consistent with antigen-driven responses. Because all patients had alopecia, a presumed autoimmune disease, the immune response of the patients might differ from that of healthy individuals. The number of TCRs above 1 in 1000 frequency did not change with DPC sensitization; there was no evidence of global repertoire structure alterations.

This sample's time point label indicates: pre-sensitization, week 0. Taken with the paper, the label for treatment or condition translates to: therapeutic diphenylcyclopropenone sensitization with weekly scalp DPC. At each patch-test visit, blood was drawn before the patch test was applied. Patients were eligible if aged 18 to 70, diagnosed with alopecia and judged suitable for DPC therapy, and pregnant patients were excluded. Total RNA was isolated from unfractionated whole blood collected in Tempus Blood RNA tubes. The trim is 6 bases for V and 3 bases for J, with a gap of 18 bases between the germline ends. Reading the germline V gene gives CDR1 MDHEN and CDR2 SYDVKM. The CDR3 has 15 amino acids, counting the end cysteine and phenylalanine. Only the CDR3 part of the read is kept: 45 bases, read in frame from the first base.

This receptor was identified in a woman aged 25 to 39 with alopecia areata. Some clones in this sample may be carry-over from other donors' samples. The sequenced sample was whole blood, obtained in connection with sensitization to the hapten diphenylcyclopropenone (DPC). The sequence links TRBV28 to TRBJ2-7; the D segment is perhaps TRBD1 or TRBD2, each sharing 5 matched bases. The sequenced DNA: TGTGCCAGCAGGTTTTTCGGGGCGGCCGGCTACGAGCAGTACTTC. Its amino acids are CASRFFGAAGYEQYF.